The present TCR beta chain was sequenced within a study of tumor-infiltrating lymphocytes in primary liver carcinoma (dated by TCRdb to the late 2010s). Regarding the complete study: Of the five patients (three men and two women, aged 30 to 69 years), four had hepatocellular carcinoma and one had combined HCC and intrahepatic cholangiocarcinoma. A total of roughly 35 specimens from 5 patients went through TCRbeta repertoire sequencing, namely 25 tumor regions, 5 adjacent noncancerous liver tissues and 5 peripheral blood samples. Agilent mRNA microarray profiling was performed on the 25 tumor region samples to relate TCRbeta repertoire diversity to the local molecular phenotype. Each sample produced roughly 3.65 to 8 million productive TCRbeta reads, and read depth showed no significant difference between tissue types. High reproducibility was observed for the technical replicate repertoires, with mean shared-clone rates approximately 0.9 and correlation coefficients above 0.98. Across five regions of each liver tumor, along with adjacent normal tissue and blood, the study brought together TCRbeta repertoire sequencing, expression microarrays and whole-exome sequencing. The five patients had tumors of stage T1-T3 N0M0, with maximum diameters ranging from 4.2 to 10 cm. Broad study findings and their caveats: The top 250 clones made up a significantly larger repertoire fraction in tumors than in blood (p = 0.039). Comparison of CD4+ and CD8+ T cell repertoires was precluded by the use of bulk unsorted samples. Consistent with antigen-driven expansion, pairs of tumor regions showed higher repertoire overlap (mean roughly 36%) than either tumor-adjacent pairs (around 17%) or tumor-blood pairs (about 15%). Only about 8-25% of top clones were present in all five regions of a tumor, suggesting spatial heterogeneity of tumor-infiltrating T cells. Only 4 or 5 patients were included in the study, and the authors note that the findings should be validated in a larger study. Because only the TCR beta chain was sequenced and unpaired alpha chains were not captured, true repertoire diversity is likely underestimated.

In regard to this clonotype: The target of this receptor is not known. This could be a read error, since a much larger clone is one nucleotide away.

Total RNA and DNA were co-extracted from about 19-30 mg of bulk tissue with the AllPrep DNA/RNA mini kit, without cell sorting. Surgical resection was performed in China between late 2015 and early 2016 on about 5 patients with histopathologically diagnosed primary liver carcinoma. At the time of sampling, the patients were treatment-naive and had chronic HBV infection. Each tumor was sampled at five spatially separated regions: the tumor centre plus the superior, inferior, left-lateral and right-lateral poles. According to histology, viable tumor cells made up more than 85% of every tumor sample. Fresh tumor and adjacent tissue pieces were bisected, with one half stored in RNAlater at -80 degrees C and the other half sent for histology. The CDR3 goes from the cysteine to the phenylalanine over 18 residues. The kept DNA is CDR3 alone, 54 bases in frame from the first base. In the germline V gene, CDR1 corresponds to LGHNA and CDR2 to YNFKEQ.

A constant-region primer and ProtoScript II reverse transcriptase were used to reverse-transcribe TCRbeta-specific cDNA from roughly 0.55 ug total RNA. The TCRbeta libraries were prepared through three rounds of nested multiplex PCR following a slightly modified ARM-PCR procedure. The first two PCR rounds used multiplex TRBV1-TRBV30 forward primers with a Cbeta reverse primer, each for about 10 cycles. Sample barcodes and Illumina adapters were added in a final 25-cycle PCR using Deep VentR polymerase. Amplicons of 200-500 bp were gel-purified with a QIAquick gel extraction kit before sequencing. An Illumina HiSeq 2500 was used to sequence the TCRbeta amplicons, generating 250-bp paired-end reads. Per the authors' processing: Quality trimming of reads was performed with Trimmomatic v0.33, and paired reads were merged with FLASH v1.2.11 so that full CDR3 sequences could be recovered. MiGEC v1.2.1b assigned V, D and J germline segments to the rearranged TCRbeta sequences. Clonotype statistics and Shannon-Wiener diversity indices were calculated with VDJtools v1.0.0. Except for diversity analysis, only each sample's 250 most abundant clonotypes were used in subsequent analyses to reduce sampling bias. Starting from the raw public reads, TCRdb applied fastp trimming at Q25, assembled clones with MiXCR and retained in-frame beta chains. All rows with the same CDR3 protein become a single entry with the most common DNA and genes. Clone size and V and J calls follow TCRdb, not the original study. The sample table contains more than 100,000 distinct CDR3 sequences; only one count was recorded for roughly 69% of them. The top ten constitute roughly 8.8% of the sample.

This receptor chain uses TRBV4-2 and TRBJ2-2, with TRBD2 identical over 12 junction bases. The receptor was derived from a woman aged 60-75 years with primary liver carcinoma and hepatitis B virus infection. Material for sequencing was liver tumor tissue from sampling region 1. This specimen's cell subset or site label, per the study, means: tumor region T1, superior pole. The nucleotides read TGTGCCAGCAGCCCCGGGGCTAGCGGGAGGGCCGGTGACGGGAAGCTGTTTTTT. This is translated as CASSPGASGRAGDGKLFF.